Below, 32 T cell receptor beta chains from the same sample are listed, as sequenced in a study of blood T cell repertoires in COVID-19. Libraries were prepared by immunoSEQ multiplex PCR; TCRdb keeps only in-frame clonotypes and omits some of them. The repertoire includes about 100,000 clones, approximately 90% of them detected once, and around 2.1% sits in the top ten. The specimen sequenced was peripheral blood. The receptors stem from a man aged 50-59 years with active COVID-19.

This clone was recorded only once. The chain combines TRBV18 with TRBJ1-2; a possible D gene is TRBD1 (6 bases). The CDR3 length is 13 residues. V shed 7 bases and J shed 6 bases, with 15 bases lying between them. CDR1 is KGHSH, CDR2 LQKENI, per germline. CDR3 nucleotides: TGTGCCAGCTTAACGACAGGAATGCATGGCTACACCTTC. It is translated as CASLTTGMHGYTF.

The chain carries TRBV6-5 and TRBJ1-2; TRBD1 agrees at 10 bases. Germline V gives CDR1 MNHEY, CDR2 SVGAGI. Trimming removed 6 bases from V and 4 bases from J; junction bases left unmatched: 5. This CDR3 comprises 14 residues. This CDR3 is CASSRQGAPYGYTF. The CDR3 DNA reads TGTGCCAGCAGCCGACAGGGGGCTCCCTATGGCTACACCTTC.

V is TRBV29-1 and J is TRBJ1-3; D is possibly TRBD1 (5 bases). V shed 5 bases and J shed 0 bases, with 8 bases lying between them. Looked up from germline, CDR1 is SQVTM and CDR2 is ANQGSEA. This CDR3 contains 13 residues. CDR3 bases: TGCAGCGTTCGACAGAGCTCTGGAAACACCATATATTTT. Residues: CSVRQSSGNTIYF.

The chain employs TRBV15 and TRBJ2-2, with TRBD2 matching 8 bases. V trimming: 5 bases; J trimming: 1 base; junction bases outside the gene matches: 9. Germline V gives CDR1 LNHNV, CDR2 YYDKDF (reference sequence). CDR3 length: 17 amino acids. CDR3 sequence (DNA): TGTGCCACCAGCCCCCGTGGTAGCGGGGAGAACACCGGGGAGCTGTTTTTT. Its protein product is CATSPRGSGENTGELFF. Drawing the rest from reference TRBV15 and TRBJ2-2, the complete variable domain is DAMVIQNPRYQVTQFGKPVTLSCSQTLNHNVMYWYQQKSSQAPKLLFHYYDKDFNNEADTPDNFQSRRPNTSFCFLDIRSPGLGDTAMYLCATSPRGSGENTGELFFGEGSRLTVL.

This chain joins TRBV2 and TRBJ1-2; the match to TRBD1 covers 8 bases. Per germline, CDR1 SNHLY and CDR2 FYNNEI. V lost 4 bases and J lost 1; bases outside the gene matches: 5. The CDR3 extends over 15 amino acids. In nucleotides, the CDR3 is TGTGCCAGCAGTGGGGGACAGGCCAATAACTATGGCTACACCTTC. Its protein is CASSGGQANNYGYTF.

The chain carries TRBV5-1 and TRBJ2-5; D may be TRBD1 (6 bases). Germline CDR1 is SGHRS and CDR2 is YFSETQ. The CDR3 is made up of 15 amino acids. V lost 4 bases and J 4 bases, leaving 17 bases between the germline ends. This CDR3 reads CASSPPQGLGETQYF. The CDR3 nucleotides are TGCGCCAGCAGCCCACCACAGGGTCTGGGAGAGACCCAGTACTTC.

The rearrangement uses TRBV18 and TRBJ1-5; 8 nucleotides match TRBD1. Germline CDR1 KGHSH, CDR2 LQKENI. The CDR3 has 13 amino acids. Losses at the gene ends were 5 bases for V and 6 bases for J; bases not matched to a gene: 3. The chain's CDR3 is CASSADRGQPQHF. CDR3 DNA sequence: TGTGCCAGCTCAGCAGACAGGGGTCAGCCCCAGCATTTT.

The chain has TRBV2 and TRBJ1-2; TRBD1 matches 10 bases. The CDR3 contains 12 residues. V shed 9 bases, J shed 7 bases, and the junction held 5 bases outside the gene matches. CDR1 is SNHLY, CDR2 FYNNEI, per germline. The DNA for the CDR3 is TGTGCCAGAAAGGGACAGGGGTCTGGCTACACCTTC. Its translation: CARKGQGSGYTF.

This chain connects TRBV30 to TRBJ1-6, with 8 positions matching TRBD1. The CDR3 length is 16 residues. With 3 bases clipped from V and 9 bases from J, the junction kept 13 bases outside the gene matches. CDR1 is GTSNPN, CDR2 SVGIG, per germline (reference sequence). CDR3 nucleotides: TGTGCCTGGAGAGGGGGGGGGACAGGTGATGGTTCACCCCTCCACTTT. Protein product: CAWRGGGTGDGSPLHF.

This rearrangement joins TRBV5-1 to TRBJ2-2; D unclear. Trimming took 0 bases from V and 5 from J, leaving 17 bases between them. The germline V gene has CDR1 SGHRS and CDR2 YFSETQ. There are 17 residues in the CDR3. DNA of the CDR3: TGCGCCAGCAGCTTGGGGGCATTTCTTAGTGAAACCGGGGAGCTGTTTTTT. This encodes CASSLGAFLSETGELFF.

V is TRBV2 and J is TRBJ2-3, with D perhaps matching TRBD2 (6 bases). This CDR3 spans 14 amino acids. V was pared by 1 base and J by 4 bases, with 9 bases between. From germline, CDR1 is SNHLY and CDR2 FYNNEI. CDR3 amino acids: CASSEGLVADTQYF. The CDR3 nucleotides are TGTGCCAGCAGTGAAGGACTAGTGGCAGATACGCAGTATTTT.

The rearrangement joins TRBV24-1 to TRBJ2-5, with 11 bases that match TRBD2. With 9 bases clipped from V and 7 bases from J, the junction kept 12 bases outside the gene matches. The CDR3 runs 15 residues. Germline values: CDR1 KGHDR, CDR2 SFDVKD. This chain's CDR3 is CATGVTSGRETTQYF. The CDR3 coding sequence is TGTGCCACCGGAGTCACTAGCGGGAGAGAGACGACCCAGTACTTC.

The CDR3 DNA follows: TGTGCCTGGAGCGACGACAGGATAACTTTGAATTCACCCCTCCACTTT. Protein sequence: CAWSDDRITLNSPLHF. The rearrangement uses TRBV30 and TRBJ1-6, with D perhaps TRBD1 (6 bases). The CDR3 is 16 amino acids. The ends were cut back, 3 bases at V and 7 bases at J, with 19 bases in the middle. The germline V gene has CDR1 GTSNPN and CDR2 SVGIG (reference sequence).

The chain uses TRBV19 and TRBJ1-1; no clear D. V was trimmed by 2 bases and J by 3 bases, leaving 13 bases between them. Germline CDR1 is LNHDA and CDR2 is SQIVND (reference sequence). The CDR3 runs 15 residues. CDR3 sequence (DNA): TGTGCCAGTAGTATATCAGACTCCCGGTACACTGAAGCTTTCTTT. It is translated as CASSISDSRYTEAFF.

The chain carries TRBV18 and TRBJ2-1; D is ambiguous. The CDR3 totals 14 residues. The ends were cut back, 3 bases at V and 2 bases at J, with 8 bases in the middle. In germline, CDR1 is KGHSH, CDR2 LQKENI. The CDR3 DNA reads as TGTGCCAGCTCACCGGCTACTACCTACAATGAGCAGTTCTTC. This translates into CASSPATTYNEQFF.

The CDR3 coding sequence is TGTGCCAGCAGTGAAGTCGTCAGGGCCTACTATGGCTACACCTTC. This sequence encodes CASSEVVRAYYGYTF. V is TRBV6-1 and J is TRBJ1-2; weak D call: TRBD1 (5 bases). Germline V lookup: CDR1 MNHNS, CDR2 SASEGT. CDR3 size: 15 residues. Trimming left V 1 base short and J 3 bases short, with 12 bases between.

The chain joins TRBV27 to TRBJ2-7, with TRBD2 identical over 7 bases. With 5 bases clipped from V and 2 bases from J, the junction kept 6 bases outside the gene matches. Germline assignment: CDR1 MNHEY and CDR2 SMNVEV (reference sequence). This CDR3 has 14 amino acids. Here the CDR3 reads CASSTPSGAYEQYF. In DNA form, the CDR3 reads TGTGCCAGCAGTACCCCGAGCGGGGCCTACGAGCAGTACTTC.

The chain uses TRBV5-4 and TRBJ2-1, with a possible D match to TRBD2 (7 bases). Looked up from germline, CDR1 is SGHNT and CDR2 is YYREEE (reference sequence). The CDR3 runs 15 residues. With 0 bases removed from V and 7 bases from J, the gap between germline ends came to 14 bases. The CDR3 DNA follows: TGTGCCAGCAGCTTGGCGGGGGGCCTAGTTAATGAGCAGTTCTTC. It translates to CASSLAGGLVNEQFF.

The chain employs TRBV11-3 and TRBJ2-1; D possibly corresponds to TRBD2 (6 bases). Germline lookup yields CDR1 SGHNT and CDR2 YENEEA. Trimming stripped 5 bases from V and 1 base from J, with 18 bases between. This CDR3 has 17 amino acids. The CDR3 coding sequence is TGTGCCAGCAGCCTAGGGGCGGGAAGGGGTTCCTACAATGAGCAGTTCTTC. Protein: CASSLGAGRGSYNEQFF.

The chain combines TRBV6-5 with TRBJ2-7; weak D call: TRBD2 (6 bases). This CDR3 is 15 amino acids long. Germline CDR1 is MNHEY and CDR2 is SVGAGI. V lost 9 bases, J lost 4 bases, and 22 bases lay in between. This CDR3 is CASRTIGSRSYEQYF. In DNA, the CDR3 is TGTGCCAGTAGGACTATCGGGTCGCGCTCTTACGAGCAGTACTTC.

The CDR3 bases are TGTGCCAGCAGTGACTTTCGGGATGAAGCTTTCTTT. Its translation: CASSDFRDEAFF. The J gene is TRBJ1-1, the V gene TRBV12-3 or TRBV12-4; no clear D gene. The CDR3 consists of 12 residues. Deletions cut 5 bases from V and 7 bases from J, with 11 bases between.

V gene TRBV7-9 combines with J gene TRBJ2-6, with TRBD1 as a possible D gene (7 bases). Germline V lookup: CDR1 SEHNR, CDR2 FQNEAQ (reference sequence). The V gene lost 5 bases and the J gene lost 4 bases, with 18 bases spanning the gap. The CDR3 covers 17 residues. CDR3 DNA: TGTGCCAGCAGCCGGGGCTCAGGGGGGAAAGGGGCCAACGTCCTGACTTTC. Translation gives CASSRGSGGKGANVLTF.

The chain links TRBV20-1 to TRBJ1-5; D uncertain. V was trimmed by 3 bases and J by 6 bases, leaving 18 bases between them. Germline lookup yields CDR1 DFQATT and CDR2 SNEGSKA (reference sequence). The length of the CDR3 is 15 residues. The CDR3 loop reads CSASSSRGRVQPQHF. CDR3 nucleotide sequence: TGCAGTGCTAGTTCCTCGCGAGGGCGAGTTCAGCCCCAGCATTTT.

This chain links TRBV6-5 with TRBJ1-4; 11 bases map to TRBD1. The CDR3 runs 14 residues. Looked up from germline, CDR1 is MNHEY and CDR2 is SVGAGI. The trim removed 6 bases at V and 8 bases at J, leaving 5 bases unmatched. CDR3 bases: TGTGCCAGCAGCCGGACAGGGGGCTTGGAAAAACTGTTTTTT. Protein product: CASSRTGGLEKLFF.

The CDR3 DNA is TGTGCCAGCAGCCGACAGGGTGTTCAGCCCCAGCATTTT. It encodes CASSRQGVQPQHF. The rearrangement joins TRBV12-3 or TRBV12-4 to TRBJ1-5; 7 bases are a match to TRBD1. This CDR3 is built from 13 residues. Trimming cost V 6 bases and J 6 bases; bases outside gene matches: 5.

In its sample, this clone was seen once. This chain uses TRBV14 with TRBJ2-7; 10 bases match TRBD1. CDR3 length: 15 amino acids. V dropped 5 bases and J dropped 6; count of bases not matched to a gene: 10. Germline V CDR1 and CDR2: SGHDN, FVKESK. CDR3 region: CASSVPGTGVIEQYF. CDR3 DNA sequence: TGTGCCAGCAGCGTACCCGGGACAGGGGTTATCGAGCAGTACTTC. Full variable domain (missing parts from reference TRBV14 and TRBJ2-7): EAGVTQFPSHSVIEKGQTVTLRCDPISGHDNLYWYRRVMGKEIKFLLHFVKESKQDESGMPNNRFLAERTGGTYSTLKVQPAELEDSGVYFCASSVPGTGVIEQYFGPGTRLTVT.

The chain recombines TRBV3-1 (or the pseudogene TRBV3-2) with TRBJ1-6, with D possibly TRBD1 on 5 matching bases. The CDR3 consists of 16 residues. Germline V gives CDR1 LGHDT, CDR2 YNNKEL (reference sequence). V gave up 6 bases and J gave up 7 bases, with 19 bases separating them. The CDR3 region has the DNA TGTGCCAGCAGTAAAGGGTGGGGGGGTCCCAATTCACCCCTCCACTTT. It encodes CASSKGWGGPNSPLHF.

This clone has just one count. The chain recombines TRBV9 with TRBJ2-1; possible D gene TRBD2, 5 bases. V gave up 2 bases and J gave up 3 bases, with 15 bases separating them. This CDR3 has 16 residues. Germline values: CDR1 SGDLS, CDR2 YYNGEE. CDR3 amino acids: CASSVGLSDYYNEQFF. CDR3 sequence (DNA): TGTGCCAGCAGCGTCGGTTTGAGCGACTACTACAATGAGCAGTTCTTC.

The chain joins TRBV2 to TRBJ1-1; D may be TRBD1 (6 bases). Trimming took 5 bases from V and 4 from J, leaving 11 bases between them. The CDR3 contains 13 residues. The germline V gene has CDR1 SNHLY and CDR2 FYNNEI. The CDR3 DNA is TGTGCCAGCAGTTCGGACAGTACCACTGAAGCTTTCTTT. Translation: CASSSDSTTEAFF.

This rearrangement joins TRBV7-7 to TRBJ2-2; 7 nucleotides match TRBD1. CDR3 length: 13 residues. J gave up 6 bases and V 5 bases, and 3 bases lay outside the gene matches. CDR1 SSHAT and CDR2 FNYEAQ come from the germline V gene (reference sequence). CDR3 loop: CASSTTGAGELFF. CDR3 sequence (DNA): TGTGCCAGCAGCACTACAGGGGCCGGGGAGCTGTTTTTT.

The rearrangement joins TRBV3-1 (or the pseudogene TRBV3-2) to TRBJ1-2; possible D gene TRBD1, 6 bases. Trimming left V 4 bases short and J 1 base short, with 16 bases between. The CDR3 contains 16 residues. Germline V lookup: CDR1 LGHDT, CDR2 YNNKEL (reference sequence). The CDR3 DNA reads TGTGCCAGCAGCCTTATGGGGGGGGCGGGTAACTATGGCTACACCTTC. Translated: CASSLMGGAGNYGYTF.

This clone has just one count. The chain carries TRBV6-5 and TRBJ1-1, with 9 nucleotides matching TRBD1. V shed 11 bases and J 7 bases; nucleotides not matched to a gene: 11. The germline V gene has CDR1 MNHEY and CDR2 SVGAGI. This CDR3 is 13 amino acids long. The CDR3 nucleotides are TGTGCCGGGCGGGACAGGGCAAGGGGTGAAGCTTTCTTT. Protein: CAGRDRARGEAFF.